Listed here are 11 T cell receptor beta chains from one sample, sequenced in a study of T cells in Graves' hyperthyroidism and ophthalmopathy. It was RNA transcripts that yielded the amplified TCR beta CDR3 regions. Initially, a first-round RT-PCR of the TCR CDR3 employed the HTBI primer set. TCRdb re-called the multiplex PCR reads through MiXCR, storing one row per CDR3 protein. The sample shows about 760,000 distinct CDR3 sequences, roughly 32% of them seen only once. Input material: blood. The receptors derive from a middle-aged woman with Graves' hyperthyroidism.

Regarding this clonotype: The junction departs from the called germline gene at one end, perhaps through a read error. The chain has TRBV10-3 and TRBJ2-7; no firm D call. This CDR3 contains 12 residues. The germline gives CDR1 ENHRY, CDR2 SYGVKD. CDR3: CASSYSLSEQHF. DNA of the CDR3: TGTGCCAGCAGTTATAGCCTCTCTGAGCAGCACTTC.

This rearrangement joins TRBV7-9 to TRBJ2-5; 8 positions match TRBD2. The CDR3 length is 17 residues. Germline CDR1 is SEHNR and CDR2 is FQNEAQ (reference sequence). Losses at the gene ends were 2 bases for V and 2 bases for J; bases not matched to a gene: 10. CDR3 sequence: CASSLNPSGGVQETQYF. Written as DNA, the CDR3 is TGTGCCAGCAGCTTAAACCCCAGCGGGGGAGTTCAAGAGACCCAGTACTTC.

In this sample, this clonotype turned up a few times. The rearrangement uses TRBV3-1 and TRBJ2-7, with TRBD2 as a possible D gene (5 bases). This CDR3 contains 16 residues. Germline loops: CDR1 LGHDT, CDR2 YNNKEL (reference sequence). Deletions cut 4 bases from V and 7 bases from J, with 23 bases between. CDR3 sequence: CASSPVGWEPTWEQYF. CDR3 DNA sequence: TGTGCCAGCAGCCCCGTGGGGTGGGAGCCCACCTGGGAGCAGTACTTC.

J is TRBJ1-6 and V is TRBV7-8; 7 nucleotides match TRBD1. Per the germline V gene, CDR1 is SGHVS and CDR2 is FQNEAQ. Trimming at V came to 6 bases and at J to 7 bases, leaving 9 bases not matched to a gene. The CDR3 is 15 residues long. The CDR3, as DNA: TGTGCCAGCAGACCCAGGGGGGTCCTGAATTCACCCCTCCACTTT. It specifies CASRPRGVLNSPLHF.

This clonotype was counted once. The chain combines TRBV29-1 with TRBJ2-7; TRBD1 matches at 8 bases. V trimming: 8 bases; J trimming: 5 bases; junction bases outside the gene matches: 5. Germline CDR1 is SQVTM and CDR2 is ANQGSEA. This CDR3 spans 11 amino acids. The CDR3 sequence: CSNGQGNEQYF. In DNA form, the CDR3 reads TGCAGCAACGGACAGGGTAACGAGCAGTACTTC.

To note about this clonotype: One end of the junction does not line up with germline, which may come from a read error. This chain joins TRBV20-1 and TRBJ1-1, with D possibly matching TRBD1 (6 bases). This CDR3 is 16 amino acids long. CDR1 is DFQATT, CDR2 SNEGSKA, per germline (reference sequence). In nucleotides, the CDR3 is TGCAGTGCTAGAAAGACAGGCGTAGGTATAAACACTGAATCTTTCTTT. Translation gives CSARKTGVGINTESFF.

The gene calls are TRBV15 and TRBJ1-2, with TRBD1 matching 8 bases. CDR1 LNHNV and CDR2 YYDKDF come from the germline V gene (reference sequence). This CDR3 is 15 amino acids long. Germline trimming cut 1 base from V and 2 bases from J; bases unmatched to any gene: 3. The CDR3 protein is CATSRVQGANYGYTF. The CDR3 bases are TGTGCCACCAGCAGAGTGCAGGGGGCAAACTATGGCTACACCTTC.

The table lists this clonotype with many counts. The chain couples TRBV5-4 to TRBJ1-2; a possible D gene is TRBD1 (5 bases). CDR3 size: 15 residues. With 0 bases removed from V and 1 base from J, the gap between germline ends came to 10 bases. Germline V lookup: CDR1 SGHNT, CDR2 YYREEE (reference sequence). Here the CDR3 reads CASSLARQSNYGYTF. CDR3 DNA sequence: TGTGCCAGCAGCTTGGCGCGACAGAGTAACTATGGCTACACCTTC.

This clonotype was seen ten or more times. The V call is TRBV6-2 or TRBV6-3, the J call TRBJ1-5; TRBD1 matches at 7 bases. This CDR3 has 14 amino acids. V was pared by 6 bases and J by 3 bases, with 5 bases of the junction left unmatched. Germline CDR1 is MNHEY and CDR2 is SVGEGT. The CDR3 region is CASRPTGDNQPQHF. The CDR3 DNA is TGTGCCAGCAGGCCCACAGGGGACAATCAGCCCCAGCATTTT.

The chain links TRBV5-6 to TRBJ2-2, with D unresolved. Trimming took 6 bases from V and 6 from J, leaving 9 bases between them. Looked up from germline, CDR1 is SGHDT and CDR2 is YYEEEE. The CDR3 runs to 12 residues. The CDR3, as DNA: TGTGCCAGCACCGTGTGGGCCGGGGAGCTGTTTTTT. This codes for CASTVWAGELFF.

This clonotype was detected many times. This chain connects TRBV7-8 to TRBJ1-2; possible D gene TRBD1, 5 bases. This CDR3 has 13 amino acids. V shed 3 bases and J shed 8 bases, with 13 bases lying between them. Germline assignment: CDR1 SGHVS and CDR2 FQNEAQ. The CDR3 spells CASSFRDVGGYTF. The CDR3 DNA reads TGTGCCAGCAGCTTCCGGGACGTCGGGGGCTACACCTTC.